This T cell receptor (beta chain) is from a study of T-cell reconstitution after alpha-beta-depleted transplantation in children. Whole-study findings and limits: The origin of high day-60 TCRbeta diversity in some patients lay in surviving recipient T cells and thymic progenitors. Reports say that about two months after transplant, the alpha-beta T cells came out of several hundred graft clones that had expanded. T-cell numbers and diversity one year post-transplant derived largely from freshly generated T cells.

As for this clonotype: Its antigen is still unknown.

TCRbeta library construction was performed incorporating unique molecular identifiers. A single record per CDR3 protein comes from TCRdb applying MiXCR to the PCR reads. The sample holds 610,000 or so distinct CDR3 sequences, more than 20% seen once. CDR3 length: 16 residues. The germline gives CDR1 SQVTM, CDR2 ANQGSEA. The V gene end was trimmed by 1 base and the J gene end by 1 base; junction bases not matched to a gene: 10. The chain carries TRBV29-1 and TRBJ2-7; TRBD2 matches at 7 bases. The source material was PBMCs, sampled before TCRalphabeta/CD19-depleted stem cell transplant. The clonotype was recovered from a boy in the first two years of life with Wiskott-Aldrich syndrome, due to receive a stem cell transplant. The CDR3 is CSVEGAVSGPSYEQYF. In DNA form, the CDR3 reads TGCAGCGTTGAAGGAGCCGTTAGCGGGCCTTCCTACGAGCAGTACTTC.